The clone carrying this TCR beta chain was detected once. The data were produced by immunoSEQ multiplex PCR, yet TCRdb's version contains in-frame clones alone and is incomplete. The repertoire holds hundreds of thousands of clones, roughly 83% seen once, with around 2.1% in the top ten. The data stem from a study of blood T cell repertoires in COVID-19. Across the whole study: Donors in the United States, Italy and Spain gave samples during acute or convalescent COVID-19.

Study members were between about 18 and 95 years old and lived in over 20 US regions. Researchers sorted participants into cohorts using their self-reported clinical history. Before being deemed recovered, Cohort 3 donors had two negative PCRs, clearance, or symptom resolution. In germline, CDR1 is SGHVS, CDR2 FNYEAQ. This CDR3 is built from 16 residues. V shed 2 bases and J 1 base; nucleotides not matched to a gene: 4. The material sequenced was PBMCs or T cells enriched from blood (not recorded which). J is TRBJ2-3 and V is TRBV7-6, with 9 bases matching TRBD2. The receptor comes from a woman aged 50 to 65 who had recovered from COVID-19. CDR3: CASSLLSGRGTDTQYF. DNA for the CDR3: TGTGCCAGCAGCTTACTTAGCGGGAGAGGCACAGATACGCAGTATTTT.